Sequencing of this T cell receptor beta chain was carried out in a study of cytomegalovirus exposure and HLA in healthy donors (dated by TCRdb to between 2016 and 2019). Study-wide context: An earlier analysis of some 620 of the donors reported approximately 280 Gb of sequence data and 117 million unique TCR beta sequences obtained from about 200 million T cells. Because of strong linkage in the cohort, four or five DR-DQ haplotypes were treated as single units for association and clustering. Class I and class II HLA loci were covered by the typing at four-digit resolution. The number of donors typed differed by locus, with roughly 620-630 for A, B, C, DRB1 and DQB1, around 560 for DQA1, under 610 for DPA1, and under 490 for DPB1. Among the 398 genotyped donors, around 81% belonged to the genetic ancestry cluster associated with self-reported Caucasian donors. In an earlier analysis of around 540 of the donors, high-throughput TCR beta sequencing was used to judge whether each TCR beta V gene segment behaved as functional or pseudogenic. The T cell repertoires of 666 subjects were profiled by immunosequencing and related to cytomegalovirus serostatus. A later genetic analysis used genome-wide SNP genotypes for about three fifths of the 666 donors, treating that subset as a discovery cohort. An early release covering some 640 HLA-typed donors comprised approximately 290 gigabases of sequencing data and approximately 80 million unique TCR sequences. The study combined high-throughput TCR immunosequencing, statistical association of individual TCRs with disease status, and machine learning to predict cytomegalovirus infection status. Every discovery cohort repertoire had been produced on one sequencing platform. Alongside the repertoire data, information on donor age, sex, ethnicity and CMV serostatus was compiled. Rather than drawing on any new phenotypic data, the later analysis identified candidate immune exposures from TCR beta sequences and the way those sequences occurred across donors. Besides the first cohort of 666 subjects, a separate validation cohort made up of over 95 different subjects was used. Across approximately 400 genotyped donors of the cohort, an average of roughly 250,000 unique TCR beta nucleotide sequences per donor were sequenced, and roughly 20% of those sequences were non-productive. A later analysis re-examined previously published TCR beta repertoires from hundreds of donors and added high-resolution HLA genotyping to investigate patterns of TCR occurrence. The study aimed to test whether cataloging public T cell receptors could reveal signatures of past pathogen exposure.

Overall results and qualifications from the work: For the cohort, immune exposure information was limited to CMV serostatus. Sequencing depth was assumed to be roughly uniform across donors in the presence/absence analyses, though that assumption may not hold. A total of 150 to 200 TCR beta chains were listed by the study as associated with cytomegalovirus. While some public TCRs were present in many individuals, most TCR sequences turned up only very rarely across donors. Correlated functional status among segregating V segments might be attributable to linkage disequilibrium, but an unknown experimental factor could not be ruled out. The classifier was reported to diagnose cytomegalovirus status with high specificity and sensitivity in both the original cohort and the validation cohort. The cohort was sequenced for TCR beta chains only, and without alpha or paired-chain data the features that could be detected were limited. A later analysis found that most CMV-associated TCR beta chains appeared HLA-restricted, with HLA associations seemingly driven largely by CMV exposure. Some IMGT-functional V segments, including TRBV6-2 and TRBV6-3, could not be told apart with the 87-base-pair reads, so those segments were excluded. In vitro tests confirmed that a few of the cytomegalovirus-associated TCR beta chains recognize cytomegalovirus antigens. In a later analysis, about 17,000 TCR beta sequences were associated with specific HLA alleles at a false discovery rate of 0.05. A further reported finding was that TCR beta sequences accurately predicted the HLA-A and HLA-B alleles for most subjects in the first cohort. When HLA alleles, especially DR and DQ, strongly co-occurred, attributing TCR associations to individual alleles was difficult. A cluster of highly shared sequence variants was judged likely to be a technical artifact of the sequencing pipeline. A later genetic analysis associated a missense DCLRE1C variant with V-gene and J-gene trimming of TCR beta chains, and an independent cohort replicated the association. A later analysis found that TCR association rates varied across HLA loci, with DRB1 alleles showing the most associated TCRs and HLA-C alleles the fewest. In a later analysis, HLA-associated TCR beta chains showed more clonal expansion and lower generation probabilities than non-associated chains that were equally common. Because HLA typing was unavailable for some donors at each locus, only the typed subset was used in association tests. An earlier analysis of 587 of the donors showed that most TCR beta V segments appeared in productive rearrangements either about 87% or about 30% of the time, which broadly matched IMGT annotations. According to a later analysis, parvovirus B19, influenza, CMV and Epstein-Barr virus appeared linked to several top co-occurrence clusters. A later genetic analysis reported fewer N-insertions in productive TCRs among donors in an Asian-associated ancestry cluster than the roughly 650-donor mean. According to the authors, the approach could potentially be generalized to other disease states and immunological phenotypes. The earlier analysis of 587 of the donors excluded 15 to 20 rarely observed V segments, including chromosome 9 orphons, because counts were too low.

CDR1 SNHLY and CDR2 FYNNEI were looked up in the germline V gene. The CDR3 holds 15 amino acids from the cysteine to the phenylalanine. Kept here is only the CDR3 DNA, which spans 45 bases and is read in frame from base 1. Here V drops 4 bases and J drops 7 bases, and the junction holds 9 bases not matched to any gene. The library was produced with the immunoSEQ multiplex PCR assay. A mixture of 60 forward primers for TCR Vbeta segments and 13 reverse primers for TCR Jbeta segments was used in the multiplex PCR. Amplification of the CDR3 region of rearranged TCR beta genes was performed with a multiplex PCR assay on genomic DNA. The Illumina HiSeq System was used to sequence the amplified TCR beta libraries as 87-base-pair reads. Per the source publication's procedure: In a later analysis, approximately 74 million unique TCR beta chains were counted across the 690 or so repertoires, and roughly 10 million of these chains were shared by at least two donors. Raw reads were error-corrected and collapsed into unique sequences with a nearest-neighbor algorithm that merged closely related sequences to remove PCR and sequencing errors. Alignment of CDR3 sequences to IMGT reference sequences was used to assign V, D and J gene segments. Each retained sequence needed at least a six-nucleotide match to both a V gene segment and a J gene segment. Rearrangements were called productive when the CDR3 lacked stop codons and stayed in frame with V and J; all others were non-productive. CDR3 was defined according to IMGT convention as the region running from the second conserved V-encoded cysteine to the conserved J-encoded phenylalanine. The earlier analysis of some 600 of the donors excluded sequences that lacked an unambiguous match to a single V gene segment. In an earlier analysis of 587 of the donors, V segments were called functional above 56.7% productive rearrangements and were called segregating when the between-donor standard deviation exceeded 5%. A statistical classification framework was developed to diagnose cytomegalovirus status using the catalog of TCR beta chain sequences. In a later analysis, TCR nucleotide sequences were compared against IMGT/GENE-DB human TR gene sequences so that V and J genes could be assigned. The TCRdist pipeline was used in a later analysis to assign CDR3 sequences and most-parsimonious VDJ recombination scenarios. In a later analysis, every TCR beta chain was defined by the combination of its CDR3 amino acid sequence and its V-gene family, and reads without a unique V-gene family were dropped. As a way to deal with suspected cross-contamination and a sequencing artifact, a later analysis dropped over 550 nucleotide sequences that were highly shared and had low generation probability. A later analysis calculated a clonal expansion index for each public chain from normalized within-repertoire ranks of inferred template counts. In a later analysis, generation probabilities were computed using a VDJ recombination model fitted to out-of-frame rearrangements, and the results were checked against IGoR. In a later analysis, TCR-TCR, TCR-HLA and TCR-CMV co-occurrence was scored with hypergeometric tests, and a repertoire-size bias correction was applied to TCR pairs. False discovery rates were estimated in a later analysis by permuting HLA or CMV assignments 20 times. In a later analysis, co-occurring TCRs were grouped using DBSCAN, and TCRdist sequence similarity was added for clustering within HLA-allele-positive subsets. Repertoires with fewer than 30,000 or more than 120,000 public chains, plus five repertoires with anomalous nucleotide sharing, were excluded from co-occurrence clustering. The table comes from immuneACCESS by way of TCRdb, which keeps in-frame sequences with V and J called. Part of the clones is missing from these tables; in studies checked, under half for an unresolved V gene and the rest for unknown reasons. V, J and clone size are taken as reported in that table, and D and trimming were inferred from the DNA itself. The sample data list about 98,000 clones, and 60% to 80% of these were observed just once. Over 0.95% of the sample rests with the top ten.

Comments on this clone: No antigen is known for it. No base qualities exist here, and no much larger clone lies one base off it.

In total, 630 or so healthy bone marrow donors made up the cohort. All cohort members were sampled while nominally healthy, although unrecorded immune exposures were likely present. The donor tested CMV seronegative and was one of the 352 seronegative cohort members. Every donor gave a peripheral blood sample, and the peripheral blood mononuclear cells from that sample were used for TCR beta sequencing. The Qiagen DNeasy Blood Extraction Kit was used to extract genomic DNA from the blood cell samples. The specimen sequenced was PBMCs. The origin of this receptor is a female donor in good health and CMV-seronegative. Recombination connected TRBV2 to TRBJ2-1, with 8 bases aligning to TRBD2. The CDR3 has the sequence CASSAKREPKNEQFF. The DNA is TGTGCCAGCAGTGCTAAGCGGGAGCCTAAGAATGAGCAGTTCTTC.